The clone carrying this T cell receptor beta chain was observed at least ten times. The antigen is not known. This record comes from a study of T cells in Graves' hyperthyroidism and ophthalmopathy. Overall study findings and caveats: In the blood, most expanded thyroid clonotypes above 0.001 appeared as well. With a median lead of around 5.9 months before onset, the model predicted ophthalmopathy.

Template material for amplifying TCR beta CDR3 regions consisted of RNA transcripts. The TCR CDR3 first-round RT-PCR relied on the HTBI primer set. TCRdb reprocessed the multiplex PCR reads via MiXCR and lists one record per CDR3 protein. The sample includes around 400,000 distinct CDR3 sequences, about 16% seen only once; the top ten take roughly a fifth. The CDR3 totals 14 residues. V gave up 8 bases and J gave up 5 bases, with 18 bases separating them. Sequenced material: blood. The V gene is TRBV12-3 or TRBV12-4, the J gene TRBJ2-5; D assignment may be TRBD1 or TRBD2 (6 bases each). The source of this sequence is an older woman with Graves' ophthalmopathy. The CDR3 loop reads CASQGRLGGETQYF. Written as DNA, the CDR3 is TGTGCCAGCCAGGGACGCTTAGGGGGGGAGACCCAGTACTTC.